A selection of T cell receptor beta chains follows, all from one sample in a study of cytomegalovirus exposure and HLA in healthy donors. The table came from immunoSEQ multiplex PCR; TCRdb's copy has only in-frame clones and leaves some out. The sample shows about 160,000 clones, 80% of them seen only once. Sequencing was performed on PBMCs. Receptor source: a male donor in good health and CMV-seropositive. Each CDR3 is given with its conserved first and last residue. D genes are given only for firm matches. Size values are once, few and many counts, or a class for expanded clones, and some rows have none.

d_call | j_call | clone_size | v_call | cdr3_aa | cdr3_nt
. | TRBJ2-5 | . | TRBV30 | CAWDSQETQYF | TGTGCCTGGGACAGCCAAGAGACCCAGTACTTC
. | TRBJ2-7 | . | TRBV6-6 | CATQGYEQYF | TGTGCCACTCAGGGCTACGAGCAGTACTTC
. | TRBJ2-2 | . | TRBV29-1 | CSVRTAGNGELFF | TGCAGCGTCCGGACAGCCGGCAACGGGGAGCTGTTTTTT
. | TRBJ2-7 | . | TRBV28 | CASSLQGEQYF | TGTGCCAGCAGTTTACAGGGCGAGCAGTACTTC
. | TRBJ2-5 | . | TRBV6-1 | CASSRDSSETQYF | TGTGCCAGCAGTAGGGACTCCTCAGAGACCCAGTACTTC
. | TRBJ1-6 | . | TRBV10-3 | CAISEGSFSEGNSPLHF | TGTGCCATCAGTGAGGGGTCCTTTAGTGAGGGCAATTCACCCCTCCACTTT
. | TRBJ1-1 | . | TRBV7-9 | CASSLRGAGGNTEAFF | TGTGCCAGCAGCTTACGGGGGGCGGGAGGGAACACTGAAGCTTTCTTT
TRBD1 | TRBJ1-2 | . | TRBV29-1 | CSVEKWDRVYLGYTF | TGCAGCGTTGAAAAATGGGACAGGGTGTATCTCGGCTACACCTTC
TRBD2 | TRBJ2-1 | . | TRBV6-4 | CASSDLAGYEQFF | TGTGCCAGCAGTGACCTAGCGGGATATGAGCAGTTCTTC
TRBD1 | TRBJ1-2 | . | TRBV2 | CASRGTGTGYTF | TGTGCCAGCAGAGGGACAGGGACCGGCTACACCTTC
TRBD1 | TRBJ1-6 | . | TRBV6-5 | CASRGTENNSPLHF | TGTGCCAGCAGGGGGACAGAGAATAATTCACCCCTCCACTTT
. | TRBJ2-5 | . | TRBV7-9 | CASSLPGETQYF | TGTGCCAGCAGCCTGCCCGGGGAGACCCAGTACTTC
TRBD1 | TRBJ1-1 | . | TRBV28 | CASSSGGAPSRRTEAFF | TGTGCCAGCAGTTCAGGGGGCGCCCCTTCTAGGAGAACTGAAGCTTTCTTT
TRBD2 | TRBJ2-3 | . | TRBV11-3 | CASSSWTSGRAKDTQYF | TGTGCCAGCAGCTCATGGACTAGCGGGAGGGCCAAAGATACGCAGTATTTT
. | TRBJ2-7 | . | TRBV7-2 | CASTLGWGVYEQYF | TGTGCCAGCACCCTAGGATGGGGGGTTTACGAGCAGTACTTC
. | TRBJ2-7 | . | TRBV2 | CASTWGQRDYEQYF | TGTGCCAGCACGTGGGGGCAGCGGGACTACGAGCAGTACTTC
. | TRBJ2-7 | . | TRBV27 | CASSPPQGTPSYEQYF | TGTGCCAGCAGTCCCCCACAGGGCACTCCCTCCTACGAGCAGTACTTC
TRBD2 | TRBJ2-3 | . | TRBV5-4 | CASSSGLAGVWDTQYF | TGTGCCAGCAGTTCTGGACTAGCGGGAGTATGGGATACGCAGTATTTT
TRBD1 | TRBJ1-2 | . | TRBV19 | CASSSRPGTGSNYGYTF | TGTGCCAGTAGTTCTCGTCCCGGGACAGGGTCCAACTATGGCTACACCTTC
. | TRBJ1-1 | . | TRBV29-1 | CSVGRVGANTEAFF | TGCAGCGTTGGGCGTGTGGGCGCGAACACTGAAGCTTTCTTT
TRBD2 | TRBJ2-1 | . | TRBV9 | CASSKSGLAYNEQFF | TGTGCCAGCAGCAAATCGGGACTAGCCTACAATGAGCAGTTCTTC
TRBD2 | TRBJ2-1 | . | TRBV10-2 | CASSEPLAEGQFF | TGCGCCAGCAGTGAGCCCCTAGCGGAGGGGCAGTTCTTC
. | TRBJ2-5 | . | TRBV2 | CASSEQQETQYF | TGTGCCAGCAGTGAACAACAAGAGACCCAGTACTTC
TRBD1 | TRBJ2-7 | . | TRBV29-1 | CSAARGTKEQYF | TGCAGCGCTGCCAGGGGGACGAAGGAGCAGTACTTC
. | TRBJ2-1 | . | TRBV30 | CAWSGNEQFF | TGTGCCTGGAGCGGGAATGAGCAGTTCTTC
. | TRBJ1-1 | . | TRBV5-8 | CASSLALVLKAPEAFF | TGTGCCAGCAGCTTGGCCTTGGTACTAAAGGCCCCTGAAGCTTTCTTT
. | TRBJ1-2 | . | TRBV27 | CASRLGRAQGYTF | TGTGCCAGCCGTCTGGGCAGGGCCCAAGGCTACACCTTC
. | TRBJ2-7 | . | TRBV7-2 | CASSLGRFRPSSYEQYF | TGTGCCAGCAGCTTAGGCCGGTTCAGGCCGAGCTCCTACGAGCAGTACTTC
. | TRBJ2-2 | . | TRBV19 | CASTAQGNTGELFF | TGTGCCAGTACCGCCCAGGGGAACACCGGGGAGCTGTTTTTT
TRBD2 | TRBJ2-7 | . | TRBV19 | CASSIEGLAGESYEQYF | TGTGCCAGTAGTATAGAGGGACTAGCGGGAGAGTCCTACGAGCAGTACTTC
. | TRBJ1-3 | . | TRBV6-4 | CASRSETAGNTIYF | TGTGCCAGCAGATCCGAGACAGCTGGAAACACCATATATTTT
. | TRBJ1-1 | . | TRBV4-3 | CASSQAGVEAFF | TGCGCCAGCAGCCAGGCAGGGGTTGAAGCTTTCTTT
TRBD2 | TRBJ2-4 | few | TRBV5-4 | CASSLDRAGVNIQYF | TGTGCCAGCAGCTTGGATCGAGCGGGGGTGAACATTCAGTACTTC
. | TRBJ2-1 | once | TRBV29-1 | CSVLADTYNEQFF | TGCAGCGTTTTGGCAGACACCTACAATGAGCAGTTCTTC
TRBD1 | TRBJ2-2 | few | TRBV5-1 | CASSWGTGRTGELFF | TGCGCCAGCAGCTGGGGGACAGGGCGGACCGGGGAGCTGTTTTTT
TRBD2 | TRBJ2-7 | . | TRBV4-1 | CASSQVAGDEQYF | TGCGCCAGCAGCCAAGTAGCGGGAGACGAGCAGTACTTC
. | TRBJ1-5 | once | TRBV6-5 | CASSRLVRQPQHF | TGTGCCAGCAGTAGACTAGTCCGACAGCCCCAGCATTTT
TRBD2 | TRBJ2-7 | . | TRBV5-4 | CASSGTSGSSYEQYF | TGTGCCAGCAGCGGCACTAGCGGCAGCTCCTACGAGCAGTACTTC
TRBD2 | TRBJ2-1 | . | TRBV7-2 | CASSLDSLAGNEQFF | TGTGCCAGCAGCTTAGATTCGCTAGCGGGCAATGAGCAGTTCTTC
TRBD2 | TRBJ2-1 | . | TRBV4-1 | CASSQDIAGKTYNEQFF | TGCGCCAGCAGCCAAGATATAGCGGGTAAGACCTACAATGAGCAGTTCTTC
. | TRBJ2-7 | few | TRBV27 | CASSFGRGYEQYF | TGTGCCAGCAGTTTCGGCAGGGGTTACGAGCAGTACTTC
. | TRBJ2-3 | . | TRBV6-6 | CASSPVRDTQYF | TGTGCCAGCAGTCCCGTTCGGGATACGCAGTATTTT
. | TRBJ2-7 | . | TRBV5-4 | CASSLRGPYEQYF | TGTGCCAGCAGCTTGAGAGGCCCCTACGAGCAGTACTTC
TRBD2 | TRBJ2-7 | once | TRBV6-4 | CASPGLAGVYEQYF | TGTGCCAGCCCCGGACTAGCGGGAGTCTACGAGCAGTACTTC
. | TRBJ2-1 | . | TRBV28 | CASSPPSNEQFF | TGTGCCAGCAGCCCTCCTTCCAATGAGCAGTTCTTC
. | TRBJ1-2 | . | TRBV4-1 | CASSQEAGTRNYGYTF | TGCGCCAGCAGCCAAGAAGCGGGCACCCGAAACTATGGCTACACCTTC
. | TRBJ2-2 | . | TRBV5-1 | CASSLATDHSGELFF | TGCGCCAGCAGCTTGGCTACAGACCATTCCGGGGAGCTGTTTTTT
. | TRBJ2-7 | . | TRBV7-7 | CASSLEWVSGGLYF | TGTGCTAGCAGCTTAGAATGGGTTAGCGGAGGTCTGTACTTC
TRBD2 | TRBJ2-7 | few | TRBV25-1 | CASSATPGGPYEQYF | TGTGCCAGCAGTGCCACGCCGGGAGGACCCTACGAGCAGTACTTC
. | TRBJ2-7 | . | TRBV7-6 | CASSSLTGIYEQYF | TGTGCCAGCAGCTCCCTGACGGGAATTTACGAGCAGTACTTC
TRBD1 | TRBJ2-7 | . | TRBV5-1 | CASSLRGYDSYEQYF | TGCGCCAGCAGCCTCAGGGGGTACGACTCCTACGAGCAGTACTTC
TRBD2 | TRBJ2-7 | . | TRBV5-4 | CASSRTSGSPHEQYF | TGTGCCAGCTCGCGGACTAGCGGGAGTCCCCACGAGCAGTACTTC
TRBD1 | TRBJ2-7 | . | TRBV19 | CASSMGQGAYEQYF | TGTGCCAGTAGTATGGGACAGGGAGCCTACGAGCAGTACTTC
. | TRBJ2-2 | . | TRBV6-5 | CASSEGQYTGELFF | TGTGCCAGCAGCGAGGGACAATACACCGGGGAGCTGTTTTTT
TRBD2 | TRBJ2-1 | . | TRBV27 | CASSWGLASEQFF | TGTGCCAGCAGTTGGGGACTAGCGTCTGAGCAGTTCTTC
. | TRBJ2-7 | . | TRBV2 | CASTGGFHEQYF | TGTGCCAGCACGGGCGGGTTCCACGAGCAGTACTTC
. | TRBJ1-1 | . | TRBV7-2 | CASSLKATGRTEAFF | TGTGCCAGCAGCTTAAAGGCCACAGGGCGGACTGAAGCTTTCTTT
TRBD1 | TRBJ1-1 | . | TRBV9 | CASSVLSGGVNTEAFF | TGTGCCAGCAGCGTATTGTCAGGGGGCGTGAACACTGAAGCTTTCTTT
TRBD2 | TRBJ2-7 | . | TRBV9 | CASSVDGAGGLYEQYF | TGTGCCAGCAGCGTAGACGGAGCGGGAGGCCTCTACGAGCAGTACTTC